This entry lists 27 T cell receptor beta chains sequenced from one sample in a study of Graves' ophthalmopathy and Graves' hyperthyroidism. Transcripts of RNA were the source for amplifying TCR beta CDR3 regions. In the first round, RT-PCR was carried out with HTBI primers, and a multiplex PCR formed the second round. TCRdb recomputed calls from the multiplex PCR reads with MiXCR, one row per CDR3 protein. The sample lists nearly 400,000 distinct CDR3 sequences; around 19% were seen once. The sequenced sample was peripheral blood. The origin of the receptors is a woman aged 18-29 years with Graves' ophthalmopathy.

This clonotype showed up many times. CDR3 sequence reads: CASSYAGGYEQYF. CDR3 nucleotide sequence: TGTGCCAGCAGCTACGCGGGGGGGTACGAGCAGTACTTC. The chain is built from TRBV7-3 and TRBJ2-7, with 9 bases aligning to TRBD2. The CDR3 sequence is 13 residues long. Germline V lookup: CDR1 SGHTA, CDR2 FQGTGA. The ends lost 4 bases at V and 4 bases at J; junction bases unmatched: 2.

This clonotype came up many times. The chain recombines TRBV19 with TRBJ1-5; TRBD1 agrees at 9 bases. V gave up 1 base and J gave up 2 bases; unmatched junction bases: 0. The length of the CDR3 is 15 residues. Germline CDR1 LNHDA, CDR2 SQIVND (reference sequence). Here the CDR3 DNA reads TGTGCCAGTAGTATAGGGACAGGGGGCAATCAGCCCCAGCATTTT. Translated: CASSIGTGGNQPQHF.

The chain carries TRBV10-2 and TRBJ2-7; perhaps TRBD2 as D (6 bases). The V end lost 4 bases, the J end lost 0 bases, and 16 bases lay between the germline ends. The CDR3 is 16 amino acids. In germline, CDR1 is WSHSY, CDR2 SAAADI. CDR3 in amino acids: CASSGDSPTISYEQYF. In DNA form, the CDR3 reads TGCGCCAGCAGTGGGGACTCACCCACAATCTCCTACGAGCAGTACTTC.

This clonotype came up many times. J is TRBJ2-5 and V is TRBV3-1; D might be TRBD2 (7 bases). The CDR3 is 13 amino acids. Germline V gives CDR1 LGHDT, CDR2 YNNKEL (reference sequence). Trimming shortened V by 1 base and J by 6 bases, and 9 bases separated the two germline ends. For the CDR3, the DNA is TGTGCCAGCAGCCAAGGGGGGGGGCAGACCCAGTACTTC. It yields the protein CASSQGGGQTQYF.

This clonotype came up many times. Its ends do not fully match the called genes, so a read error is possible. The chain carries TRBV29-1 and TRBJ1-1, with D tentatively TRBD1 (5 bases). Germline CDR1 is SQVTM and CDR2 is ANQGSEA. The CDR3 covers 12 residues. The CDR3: CSVHGDRAEAFF. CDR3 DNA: TGCAGCGTTCACGGGGACCGTGCTGAGGCTTTCTTT.

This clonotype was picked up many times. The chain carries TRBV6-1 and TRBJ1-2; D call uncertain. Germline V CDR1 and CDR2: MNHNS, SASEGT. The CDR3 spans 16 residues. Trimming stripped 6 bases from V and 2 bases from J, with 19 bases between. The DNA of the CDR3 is TGTGCCAGCAGCCGGACGGCAACTAGCCGGAACTATGGCTACACCTTC. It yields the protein CASSRTATSRNYGYTF.

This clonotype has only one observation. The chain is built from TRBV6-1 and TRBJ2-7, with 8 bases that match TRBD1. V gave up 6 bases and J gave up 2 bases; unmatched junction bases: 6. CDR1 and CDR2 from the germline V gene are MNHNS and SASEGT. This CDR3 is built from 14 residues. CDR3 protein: CASRFGQGPYEQYF. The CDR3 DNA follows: TGTGCCAGCAGGTTCGGACAGGGACCCTACGAGCAGTACTTC.

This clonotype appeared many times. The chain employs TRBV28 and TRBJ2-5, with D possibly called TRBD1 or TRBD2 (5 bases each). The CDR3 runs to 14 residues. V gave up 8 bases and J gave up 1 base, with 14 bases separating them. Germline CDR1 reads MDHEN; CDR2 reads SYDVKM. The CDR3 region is CASGWGGPQETQYF. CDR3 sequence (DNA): TGTGCCAGCGGTTGGGGCGGGCCCCAAGAGACCCAGTACTTC.

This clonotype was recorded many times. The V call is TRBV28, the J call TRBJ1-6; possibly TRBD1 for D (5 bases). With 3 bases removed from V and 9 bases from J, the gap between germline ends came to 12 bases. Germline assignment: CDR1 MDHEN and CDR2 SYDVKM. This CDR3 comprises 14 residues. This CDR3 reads CASSFGGGFSPLHF. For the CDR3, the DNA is TGTGCCAGCAGTTTTGGTGGGGGATTTTCACCCCTCCACTTT.

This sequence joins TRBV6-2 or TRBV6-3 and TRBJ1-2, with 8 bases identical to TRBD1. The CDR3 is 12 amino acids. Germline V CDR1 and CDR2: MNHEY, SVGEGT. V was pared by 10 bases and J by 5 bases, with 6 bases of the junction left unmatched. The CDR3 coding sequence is TGTGCCACCGACAGGGGTGGTTATGGCTACACCTTC. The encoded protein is CATDRGGYGYTF.

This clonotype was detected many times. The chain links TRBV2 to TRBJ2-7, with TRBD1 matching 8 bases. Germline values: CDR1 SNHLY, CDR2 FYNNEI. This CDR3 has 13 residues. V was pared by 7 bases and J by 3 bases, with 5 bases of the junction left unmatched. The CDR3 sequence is CASTGGVFYEQYF. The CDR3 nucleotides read TGTGCCAGCACAGGGGGCGTCTTCTACGAGCAGTACTTC.

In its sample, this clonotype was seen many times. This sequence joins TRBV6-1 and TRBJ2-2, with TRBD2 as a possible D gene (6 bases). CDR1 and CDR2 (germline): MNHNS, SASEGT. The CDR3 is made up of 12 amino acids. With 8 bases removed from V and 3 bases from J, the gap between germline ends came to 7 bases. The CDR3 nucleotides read TGTGCCAGCGGGACTTACACCGGGGAGCTGTTTTTT. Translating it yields CASGTYTGELFF.

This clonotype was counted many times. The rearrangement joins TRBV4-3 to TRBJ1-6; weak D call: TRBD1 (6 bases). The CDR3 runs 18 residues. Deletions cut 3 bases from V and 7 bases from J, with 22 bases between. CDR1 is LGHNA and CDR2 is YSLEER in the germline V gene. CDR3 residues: CASSHTRTEEISNSPLHF. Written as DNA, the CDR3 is TGCGCCAGCAGCCATACTAGGACAGAGGAGATTTCAAATTCACCCCTCCACTTT.

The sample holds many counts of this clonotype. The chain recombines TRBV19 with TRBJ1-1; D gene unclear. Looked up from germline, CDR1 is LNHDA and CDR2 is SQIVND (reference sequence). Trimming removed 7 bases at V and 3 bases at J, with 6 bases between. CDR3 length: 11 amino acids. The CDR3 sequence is CASTMDTEAFF. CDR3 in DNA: TGTGCCAGTACTATGGACACTGAAGCTTTCTTT.

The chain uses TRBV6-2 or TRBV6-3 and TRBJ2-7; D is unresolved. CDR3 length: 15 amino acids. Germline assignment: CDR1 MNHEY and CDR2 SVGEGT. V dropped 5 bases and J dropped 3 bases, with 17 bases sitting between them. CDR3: CASSKAGPYNYEQYF. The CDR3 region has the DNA TGTGCCAGCAGTAAAGCCGGGCCATACAACTACGAGCAGTACTTC.

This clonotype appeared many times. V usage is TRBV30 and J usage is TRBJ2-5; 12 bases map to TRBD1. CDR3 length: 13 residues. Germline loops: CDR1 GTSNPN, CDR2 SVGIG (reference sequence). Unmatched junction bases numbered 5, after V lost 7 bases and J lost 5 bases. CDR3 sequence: CAFGTGGAETQYF. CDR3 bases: TGTGCCTTCGGGACAGGGGGCGCGGAGACCCAGTACTTC.

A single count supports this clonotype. The CDR3 spells CASARDFNTGELFF. The CDR3 bases are TGTGCCAGTGCTAGAGACTTTAACACCGGGGAGCTGTTTTTT. This chain links TRBV7-8 with TRBJ2-2; D is unclear. The CDR3 has 14 amino acids. The germline V gene has CDR1 SGHVS and CDR2 FQNEAQ. V was shortened by 9 bases and J by 2 bases, with 13 bases between the two germline ends.

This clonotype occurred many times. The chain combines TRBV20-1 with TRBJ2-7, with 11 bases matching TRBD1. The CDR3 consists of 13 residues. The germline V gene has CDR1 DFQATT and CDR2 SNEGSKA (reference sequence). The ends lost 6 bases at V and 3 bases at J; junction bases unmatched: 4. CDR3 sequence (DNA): TGCAGTGCCTTCGGGACAGGGGGCTACGAGCAGTACTTC. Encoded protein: CSAFGTGGYEQYF.

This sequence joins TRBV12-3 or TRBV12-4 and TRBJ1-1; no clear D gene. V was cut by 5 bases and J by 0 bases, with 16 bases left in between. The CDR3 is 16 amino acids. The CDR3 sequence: CASSMTLPPLNTEAFF. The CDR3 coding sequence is TGTGCCAGCAGTATGACCTTACCTCCCTTGAACACTGAAGCTTTCTTT.

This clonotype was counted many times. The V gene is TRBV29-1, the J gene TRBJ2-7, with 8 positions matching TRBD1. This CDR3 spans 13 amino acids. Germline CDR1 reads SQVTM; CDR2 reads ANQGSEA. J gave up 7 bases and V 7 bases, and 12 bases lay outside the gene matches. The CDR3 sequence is CSAGQGKAGEQYF. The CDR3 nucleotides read TGCAGCGCTGGACAGGGCAAGGCGGGTGAGCAGTACTTC.

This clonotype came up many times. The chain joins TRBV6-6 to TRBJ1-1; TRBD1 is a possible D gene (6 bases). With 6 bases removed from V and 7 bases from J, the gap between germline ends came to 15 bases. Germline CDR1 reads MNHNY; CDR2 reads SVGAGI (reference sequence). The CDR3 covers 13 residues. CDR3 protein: CASRRAGVFEAFF. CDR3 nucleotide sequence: TGTGCCAGCAGACGGGCAGGGGTCTTTGAAGCTTTCTTT.

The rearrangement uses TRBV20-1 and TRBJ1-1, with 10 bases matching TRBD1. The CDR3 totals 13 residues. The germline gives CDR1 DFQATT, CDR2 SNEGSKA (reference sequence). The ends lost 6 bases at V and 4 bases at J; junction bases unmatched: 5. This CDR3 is CSAKGQGTTEAFF. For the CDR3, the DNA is TGCAGTGCGAAGGGACAGGGGACCACTGAAGCTTTCTTT.

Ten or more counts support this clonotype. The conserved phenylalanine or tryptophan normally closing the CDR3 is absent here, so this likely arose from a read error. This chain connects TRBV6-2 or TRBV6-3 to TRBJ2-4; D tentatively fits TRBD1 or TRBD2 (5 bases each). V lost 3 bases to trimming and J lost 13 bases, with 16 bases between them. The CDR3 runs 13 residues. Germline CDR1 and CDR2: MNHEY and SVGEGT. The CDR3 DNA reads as TGTGCCAGCAGTTATACGCTCCCTCGGGACCAGTACTCC. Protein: CASSYTLPRDQYS.

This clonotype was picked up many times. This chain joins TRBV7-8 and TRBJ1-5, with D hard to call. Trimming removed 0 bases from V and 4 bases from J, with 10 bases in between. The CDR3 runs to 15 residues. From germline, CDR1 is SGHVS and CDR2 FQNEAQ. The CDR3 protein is CASSLALEGNQPQHF. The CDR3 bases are TGTGCCAGCAGCTTAGCGCTGGAAGGGAATCAGCCCCAGCATTTT.

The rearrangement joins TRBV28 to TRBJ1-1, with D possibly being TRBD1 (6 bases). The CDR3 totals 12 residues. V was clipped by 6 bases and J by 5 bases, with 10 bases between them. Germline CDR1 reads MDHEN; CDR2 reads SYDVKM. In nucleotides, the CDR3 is TGTGCCAGCAGCGACAGGCGGACTGAAGCTTTCTTT. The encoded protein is CASSDRRTEAFF.

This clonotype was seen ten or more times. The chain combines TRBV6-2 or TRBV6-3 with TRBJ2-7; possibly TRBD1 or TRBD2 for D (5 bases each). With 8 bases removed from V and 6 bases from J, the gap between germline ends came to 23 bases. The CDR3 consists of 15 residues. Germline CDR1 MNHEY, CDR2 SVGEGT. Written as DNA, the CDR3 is TGTGCCAGCGAATGGAAACCGGGACCAGCGGCCGAGCAGTACTTC. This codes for CASEWKPGPAAEQYF.

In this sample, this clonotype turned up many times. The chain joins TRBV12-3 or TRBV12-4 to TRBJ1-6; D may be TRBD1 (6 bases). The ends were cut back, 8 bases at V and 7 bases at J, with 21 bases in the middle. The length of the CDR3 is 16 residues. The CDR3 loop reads CASGLRGSESNSPLHF. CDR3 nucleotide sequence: TGTGCCAGCGGCCTTAGGGGGTCGGAGAGCAATTCACCCCTCCACTTT.